This T cell receptor beta chain was sequenced in a study of STAT5B mutations in CD4+ large granular lymphocyte leukemia. Measured with immunoSEQ multiplex PCR; TCRdb has only the in-frame clones, and not every one. The data hold about 40,000 clones, with approximately 84% observed a single time. CDR3 length: 14 amino acids. Trimming left V 3 bases short and J 8 bases short, with 13 bases between. Germline CDR1 and CDR2: MNHNY and SVGAGI (reference sequence). The sequencing input was CD4+ T cells from blood buffy coats. The chain couples TRBV6-6 to TRBJ1-4; a possible D gene is TRBD1 (5 bases). The receptor was derived from a human donor in good health. The CDR3 here is CASSYERGREKLFF. CDR3 nucleotides: TGTGCCAGCAGTTATGAGCGGGGACGGGAAAAACTGTTTTTT.